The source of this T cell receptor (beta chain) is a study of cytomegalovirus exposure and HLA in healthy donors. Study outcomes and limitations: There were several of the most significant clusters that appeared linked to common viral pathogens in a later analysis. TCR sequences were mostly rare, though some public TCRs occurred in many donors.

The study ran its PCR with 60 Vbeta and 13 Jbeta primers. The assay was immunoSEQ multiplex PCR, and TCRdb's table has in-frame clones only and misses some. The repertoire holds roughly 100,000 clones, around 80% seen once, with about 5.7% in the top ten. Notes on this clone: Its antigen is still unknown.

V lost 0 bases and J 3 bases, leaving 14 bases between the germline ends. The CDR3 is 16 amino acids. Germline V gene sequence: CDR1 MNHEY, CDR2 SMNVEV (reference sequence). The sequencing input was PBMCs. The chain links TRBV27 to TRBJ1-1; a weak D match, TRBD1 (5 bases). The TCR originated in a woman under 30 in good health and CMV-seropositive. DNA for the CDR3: TGTGCCAGCAGTTTATCGTGGACATTGGTAGACACTGAAGCTTTCTTT. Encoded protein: CASSLSWTLVDTEAFF.